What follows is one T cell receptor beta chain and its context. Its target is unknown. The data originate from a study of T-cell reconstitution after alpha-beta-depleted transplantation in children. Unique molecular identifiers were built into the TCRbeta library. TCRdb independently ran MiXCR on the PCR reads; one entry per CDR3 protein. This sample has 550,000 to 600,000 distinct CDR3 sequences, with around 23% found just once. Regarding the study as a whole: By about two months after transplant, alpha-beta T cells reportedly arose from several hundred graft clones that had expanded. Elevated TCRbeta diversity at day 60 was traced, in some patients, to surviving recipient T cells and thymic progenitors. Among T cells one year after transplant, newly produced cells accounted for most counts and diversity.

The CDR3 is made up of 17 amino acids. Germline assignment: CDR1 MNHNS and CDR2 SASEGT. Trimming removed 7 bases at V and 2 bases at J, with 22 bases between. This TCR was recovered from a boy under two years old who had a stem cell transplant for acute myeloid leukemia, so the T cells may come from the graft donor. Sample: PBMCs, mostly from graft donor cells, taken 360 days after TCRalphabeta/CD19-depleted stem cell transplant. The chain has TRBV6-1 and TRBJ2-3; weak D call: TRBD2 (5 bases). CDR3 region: CASTPRSGGPSTDTQYF. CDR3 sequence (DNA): TGTGCCAGCACCCCCCGGAGCGGCGGTCCCTCCACAGATACGCAGTATTTT.